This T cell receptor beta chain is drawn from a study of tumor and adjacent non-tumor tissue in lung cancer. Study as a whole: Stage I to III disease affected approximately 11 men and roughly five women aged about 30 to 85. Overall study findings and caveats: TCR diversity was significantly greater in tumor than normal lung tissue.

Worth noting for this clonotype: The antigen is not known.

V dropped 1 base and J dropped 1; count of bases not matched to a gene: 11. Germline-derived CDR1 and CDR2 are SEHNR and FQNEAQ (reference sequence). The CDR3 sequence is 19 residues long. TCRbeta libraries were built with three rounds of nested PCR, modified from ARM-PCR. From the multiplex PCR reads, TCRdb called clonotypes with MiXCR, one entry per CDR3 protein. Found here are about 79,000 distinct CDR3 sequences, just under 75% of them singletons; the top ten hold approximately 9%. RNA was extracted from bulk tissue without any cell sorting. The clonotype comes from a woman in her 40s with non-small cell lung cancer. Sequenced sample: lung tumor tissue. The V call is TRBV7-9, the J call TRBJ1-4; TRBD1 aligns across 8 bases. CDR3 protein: CASSLGTGTIDRTNEKLFF. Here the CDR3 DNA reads TGTGCCAGCAGCTTAGGGACAGGGACGATCGATCGAACTAATGAAAAACTGTTTTTT. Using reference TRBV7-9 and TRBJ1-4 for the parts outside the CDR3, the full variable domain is DTGVSQNPRHKITKRGQNVTFRCDPISEHNRLYWYRQTLGQGPEFLTYFQNEAQLEKSRLLSDRFSAERPKGSFSTLEIQRTEQGDSAMYLCASSLGTGTIDRTNEKLFFGSGTQLSVL.